This T cell receptor beta chain originates from a study of technical replicates of blood from a few donors. TCRdb's copy holds only in-frame clones and misses some; the assay was immunoSEQ multiplex PCR. The data show tens of thousands of clones, with about 94% seen just once and around 4.2% held by the top ten. The CDR3 spans 15 residues. V lost 0 bases to trimming and J lost 0 bases; unmatched junction nucleotides: 0. The V gene's germline CDR1 is SGDLS and CDR2 YYNGEE. The sequence came from a human donor in good health. Some clones in this sample may be carry-over from other donors' samples. Material for sequencing was PBMCs. The chain couples TRBV9 to TRBJ1-2, with 9 nucleotides matching TRBD1. CDR3 coding DNA: TGTGCCAGCAGCGTAGGGGACAGGGCTAACTATGGCTACACCTTC. Translation gives CASSVGDRANYGYTF.